This TCR beta chain was recorded in a study of T cell responses to AZD1222 COVID-19 vaccine. The data were produced by immunoSEQ multiplex PCR, yet TCRdb's version contains in-frame clones alone and is incomplete. The repertoire holds some 150,000 clones, with around nine tenths as singletons. This CDR3 comprises 13 residues. The germline CDR1 and CDR2 sequences are SGHKS and YYEKEE (reference sequence). V shed 4 bases, J shed 5 bases, and the junction held 4 bases outside the gene matches. This receptor was obtained from an adult who received the AZD1222 COVID-19 vaccine. The genes are TRBV5-5 and TRBJ2-5; 8 bases match TRBD2. Sequencing used peripheral blood, obtained 28 days after the second AZD1222 dose. This CDR3 is CASSLRGGETQYF. As DNA, the CDR3 is TGTGCCAGCAGCCTCCGGGGGGGTGAGACCCAGTACTTC.